This TCR beta chain was identified during a study of T cells in Graves' hyperthyroidism and ophthalmopathy (dated by TCRdb to about 2019). For the study in its entirety: Peripheral blood was sampled at the time of initial diagnosis, prior to any treatment. Thyroid tissue and blood T-cell repertoires from several Graves' hyperthyroidism patients were also compared in the study. After blood sampling, hyperthyroidism patients were treated with methimazole at a starting dose of 30 mg daily, and ophthalmopathy patients were treated with high-dose intravenous methylprednisolone. TCR Vbeta CDR3 sequencing of approximately 140 peripheral blood samples (over 40 ophthalmopathy, about 74 hyperthyroidism and roughly 17 progressor patients) is reported in the paper. Prospective prediction of ophthalmopathy was tested in an independent validation cohort consisting of 18 hyperthyroidism patients and 15 or so patients who later progressed to ophthalmopathy. The 100 or so discovery patients were divided at random into training and test sets in a 7:3 ratio. TCR V-J signatures able to tell the groups apart were searched for in a discovery cohort of 90 to 100 patients, of whom under 45 had Graves' ophthalmopathy and 57 had stable Graves' hyperthyroidism. What the study reported, not specific to this receptor: No statistical method was used to fix the sample size in advance, and group allocation was not hidden from the investigators. Most expanded thyroid clonotypes (frequency above 0.001) were also detected in blood, a finding suggesting that blood repertoires may reflect thyroid immune responses. A 13 V-J signature model separated ophthalmopathy from stable hyperthyroidism, with around 91% sensitivity and roughly 81% specificity in cross-validation and 80%/75% in testing. In validation, the model predicted progression to ophthalmopathy with 60% to 71% sensitivity and 72.22% specificity, a median of 6.5 months before onset.

The CDR3 runs 14 residues from the cysteine to the phenylalanine. The entry retains the CDR3 DNA only, 42 bases that are in frame from base 1. The V end gives up 8 bases and the J end 2 bases, leaving 2 bases in the junction not matched to a gene. The germline V gene specifies SNHLY as CDR1 and FYNNEI as CDR2. Stable Graves' hyperthyroidism was defined as the absence of progression to ophthalmopathy over 18 months of follow-up. Hyperthyroidism patients were aged 18 to 65 years and newly diagnosed, with disease duration of less than 2 months. Exclusion was applied to patients with uncontrolled infections, other autoimmune diseases, pregnancy or lactation. Diagnoses relied on clinical symptoms, serum thyroxine and TRAb, thyroid ultrasound and orbital computed tomography. PBMCs were isolated from approximately 10 ml of fresh peripheral blood by Ficoll-Paque density gradient centrifugation. Trizol reagent was used to extract total RNA, and RNA quality was then checked on an Agilent 2100 Bioanalyzer.

The TCR beta CDR3 regions were amplified from the RNA transcripts. The first round of RT-PCR for the TCR CDR3 was performed with the HTBI primer set and the Qiagen OneStep RT-PCR kit. The libraries were constructed in a second round of multiplex PCR and then size-selected and purified. Paired-end sequencing of the libraries was performed with 100 bp reads on an Illumina HiSeq2000. For the original study's pipeline: SOAPnuke was used to process the raw data, removing reads that contained adapters or uncalled bases, had a mean Phred below 15, or lacked an exact match to the constant primer or identifier. High-quality paired reads were merged with COPE v1.2.5, and unique nucleotide sequences were defined as clonotypes. MiTCR v1.1 was used to align clonotypes to the IMGT TRBV, TRBD and TRBJ reference segments. The analysis included only V-J combinations with a frequency above 0.0001, which together covered 99% to 99.2% of the repertoires. A TCS score was defined as the ratio of F50 (clonal expansion) to E x V (chaos), with BLOSUM62-based TCRdist applied between CDR3 peptides within each V-J. Welch's t-statistics and random forest reduced roughly 500 V-J features to 13, which were used in a naive Bayes classifier (R e1071). The similarity between thyroid and blood repertoires was quantified using the Morisita-Horn index. The public reads were quality trimmed at Q25 with fastp and then assembled into clones with MiXCR by TCRdb, keeping productive beta chains. Entries that share a CDR3 protein sequence are merged under the most common genes and DNA. The V and J calls come from TCRdb's annotation, not from the publication. The sample yields just under 750,000 distinct CDR3 sequences; just over 35% were counted once. The ten largest clones take up roughly 30% of the sample.

Of note for this clonotype: The target of this receptor is not known. Base qualities are not provided; no much larger clone lies one nucleotide away.

The origin of this receptor is a woman between 40 and 50 years old with Graves' hyperthyroidism. The rearrangement joined TRBV2 to TRBJ1-3; the central 11 bases match TRBD1. What was sequenced was blood. The CDR3 protein sequence reads: CASRGQGAGNTIYF. The sequenced DNA: TGTGCCAGCCGGGGACAGGGGGCTGGAAACACCATATATTTT.